Only a few counts were recorded for the clone carrying this T cell receptor beta chain. Measured with immunoSEQ multiplex PCR; TCRdb has only the in-frame clones, and not every one. The sample carries about 230,000 clones, more than 80% recorded once. The CDR3 loop spans 16 amino acids. V dropped 2 bases and J dropped 7; count of bases not matched to a gene: 9. The V gene's germline CDR1 is SNHLY and CDR2 FYNNEI. The data were obtained in a study of blood T cell repertoires in COVID-19. Sample: peripheral blood. The TCR was taken from a woman between 25 and 40 years old with COVID-19, enrolled during active disease. The chain employs TRBV2 and TRBJ2-1; 9 nucleotides align to TRBD2. This CDR3 reads CASSEFIQREENEQFF. In DNA form, the CDR3 reads TGTGCCAGCAGTGAATTTATACAGCGGGAGGAGAATGAGCAGTTCTTC.